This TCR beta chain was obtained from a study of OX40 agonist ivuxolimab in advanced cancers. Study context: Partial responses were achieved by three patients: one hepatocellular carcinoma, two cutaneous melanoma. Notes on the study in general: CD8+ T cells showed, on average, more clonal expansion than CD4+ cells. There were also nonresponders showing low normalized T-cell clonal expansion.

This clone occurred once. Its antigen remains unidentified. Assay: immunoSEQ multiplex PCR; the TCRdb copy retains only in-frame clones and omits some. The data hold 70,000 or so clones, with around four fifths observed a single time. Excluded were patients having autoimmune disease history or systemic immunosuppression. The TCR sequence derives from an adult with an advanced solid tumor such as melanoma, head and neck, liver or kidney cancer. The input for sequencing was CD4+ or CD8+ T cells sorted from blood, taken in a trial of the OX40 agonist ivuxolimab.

CDR3 in amino acids: CASSFRSGSNQPQHF. CDR3 nucleotide sequence: TGTGCCAGCAGCTTTCGGAGTGGGAGCAATCAGCCCCAGCATTTT. The chain recombines TRBV5-6 with TRBJ1-5; D is ambiguous. With 2 bases removed from V and 1 base from J, the gap between germline ends came to 10 bases. Germline CDR1 and CDR2: SGHDT and YYEEEE. The length of the CDR3 is 15 residues.